Reported below is one T cell receptor (beta chain). What it binds is not known. TCRdb keeps only in-frame clones here, not all; method: immunoSEQ multiplex PCR. The data contain nearly 45,000 clones, approximately 88% of them singletons. This entry comes from a study of OX40 agonist ivuxolimab in advanced cancers. Overall study: Partial responses occurred in three patients (one hepatocellular carcinoma, two cutaneous melanoma). Whole-study findings and limits: The specificity for antigen of the expanded peripheral T cells was not determined. Relative to CD4+ cells, CD8+ T cells on average had more expanded clones. At doses 0.1 to 3.0 mg/kg, CD4+ and CD8+ clones expanded.

Germline CDR1 and CDR2: WSHSY and SAAADI. The CDR3 is 11 residues long. With V trimmed by 11 bases and J by 4 bases, 4 bases remained unmatched. The genes are TRBV10-2 and TRBJ1-2, with 7 bases fitting TRBD1. The origin of this receptor is an adult with an advanced solid tumor such as melanoma, head and neck, liver or kidney cancer. The sequences come from CD4+ or CD8+ T cells sorted from blood, collected in a trial of the OX40 agonist ivuxolimab. CDR3 bases: TGCGCCGCCCGGGACAGCTATGGCTACACCTTC. It codes for CAARDSYGYTF.